These T cell receptor beta chains were read from a single sample in a study of technical replicates of blood from a handful of donors. Profiling relied on immunoSEQ multiplex PCR, and the TCRdb table lists in-frame clones only, not all of them. The sample has roughly 100,000 clones, 96% seen once. The sequencing input was T cells isolated from PBMCs. Every receptor here comes from a human donor in good health. CDR3s include the opening cysteine and the closing phenylalanine or tryptophan. The D gene is left open where the match is weak. Size is omitted from some rows. Given values are once, few, many or a class for expanded clones.

TRBJ2-7,TRBV28,-,TRBD2,TGTGCCAGCAGTTTGAGCGGGGGGAGCTACGAGCAGTACTTC,CASSLSGGSYEQYF
TRBJ1-1,TRBV7-9,-,TRBD1,TGTGCCAGCAGCGGAGGGACAGGGAACACTGAAGCTTTCTTT,CASSGGTGNTEAFF
TRBJ1-1,TRBV29-1,few,TRBD1,TGCAGCGTGGTCAGGGGGTTGAACACTGAAGCTTTCTTT,CSVVRGLNTEAFF
TRBJ2-2,TRBV9,-,-,TGTGCCAGCGGCCCCCGGGACTTACCCACCGGGGAGCTGTTTTTT,CASGPRDLPTGELFF
TRBJ2-1,TRBV4-3,-,TRBD2,TGCGCCAGCAGCCAAGAACCCCCTATACGGGAGGGCCCGGATGAGCAGTTCTTC,CASSQEPPIREGPDEQFF
TRBJ2-7,TRBV28,-,-,TGTGCCAGCAGTTACCCACGTAGCTCCTACGAGCAGTACTTC,CASSYPRSSYEQYF
TRBJ2-2,TRBV5-1,-,TRBD2,TGCGCCAGCAGCGCACAGACTAGCGGGAGGGTGTGGACCGGGGAGCTGTTTTTT,CASSAQTSGRVWTGELFF
TRBJ1-1,TRBV9,-,-,TGTGCCAGCAGCGTCCTAGGTATCATGAACACTGAAGCTTTCTTT,CASSVLGIMNTEAFF
TRBJ2-1,TRBV5-4,few,TRBD2,TGTGCCAGCAGCGCGGGACTAGCGGGAAGAGTTGAGCAGTTCTTC,CASSAGLAGRVEQFF
TRBJ2-1,TRBV30,-,-,TGTGCCTGGACCCCCGGGGGAAATGAGCAGTTCTTC,CAWTPGGNEQFF
TRBJ2-1,TRBV2,-,TRBD2,TGTGCCAGCAGTGAAGGTCTAGCGGGAAGGGACAATGAGCAGTTCTTC,CASSEGLAGRDNEQFF
TRBJ1-2,TRBV5-1,-,TRBD1,TGCGCCAGCAGTACCTCACCCACAGGGGGTGGCTACACCTTC,CASSTSPTGGGYTF
TRBJ2-5,TRBV7-2,-,TRBD1,TGTGCCAGCAGTTATTACAGGGGCCTGGAGACCCAGTACTTC,CASSYYRGLETQYF
TRBJ2-1,TRBV4-2,-,-,TGTGCCAGCAGCCAAGGTAGCGGAAGATCGGACAATGAGCAGTTCTTC,CASSQGSGRSDNEQFF
TRBJ2-1,TRBV2,-,TRBD1,TGTGCCAGCAGATACAGGGGGCGTTCCTACAATGAGCAGTTCTTC,CASRYRGRSYNEQFF
TRBJ1-2,TRBV25-1,-,-,TGTGCCAGCAGTATCGGTCTGTCTGGCTACACCTTC,CASSIGLSGYTF
TRBJ2-1,TRBV27,-,-,TGTGCCAGCAGTCCCCCGGGGGATGAGCAGTTCTTC,CASSPPGDEQFF
TRBJ2-1,TRBV4-1,-,TRBD1,TGCGCCAGCTCTCCGGGACAGTTATACAATGAGCAGTTCTTC,CASSPGQLYNEQFF
TRBJ1-5,TRBV5-5,once,-,TGTGCCAGCAGCTTCCGGGGAGTCTTTAGTTCGGGTCAGCCCCAGCATTTT,CASSFRGVFSSGQPQHF
TRBJ2-7,TRBV9,-,TRBD2,TGTGCCAGCAGCGGGGAGCGGGAGATTAACGAGCAGTACTTC,CASSGEREINEQYF